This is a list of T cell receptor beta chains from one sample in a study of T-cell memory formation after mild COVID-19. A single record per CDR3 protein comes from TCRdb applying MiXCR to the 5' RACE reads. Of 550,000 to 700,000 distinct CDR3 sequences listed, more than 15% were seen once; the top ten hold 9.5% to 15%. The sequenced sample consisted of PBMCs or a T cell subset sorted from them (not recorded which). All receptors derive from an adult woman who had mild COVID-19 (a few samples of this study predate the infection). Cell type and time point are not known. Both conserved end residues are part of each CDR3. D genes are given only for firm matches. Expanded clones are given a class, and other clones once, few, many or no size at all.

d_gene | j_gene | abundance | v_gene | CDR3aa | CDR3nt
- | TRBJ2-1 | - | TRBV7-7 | CASSLSTSLEQFF | TGTGCCAGCAGCTTAAGTACTAGTCTAGAGCAGTTCTTC
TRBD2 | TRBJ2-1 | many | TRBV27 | CASSPRRGGEQFF | TGTGCCAGCAGTCCGAGGCGGGGGGGTGAGCAGTTCTTC
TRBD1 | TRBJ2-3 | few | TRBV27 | CASTDGDSLTDTQYF | TGTGCCAGCACCGATGGGGACAGTCTCACAGATACGCAGTATTTT
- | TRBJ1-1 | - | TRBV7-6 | CASSSLLPEAFF | TGTGCCAGCAGCTCCCTTTTGCCCGAAGCTTTCTTT
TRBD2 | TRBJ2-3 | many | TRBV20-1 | CSARGRVTDTQYF | TGCAGTGCTCGGGGGAGGGTCACAGATACGCAGTATTTT
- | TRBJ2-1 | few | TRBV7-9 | CASSRRGQVEQFF | TGTGCCAGCAGCCGGCGGGGGCAGGTTGAGCAGTTCTTC
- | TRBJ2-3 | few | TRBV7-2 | CASSPGGGRTDTQYF | TGTGCCAGCAGCCCGGGGGGCGGGCGAACAGATACGCAGTATTTT
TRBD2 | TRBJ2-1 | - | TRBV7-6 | CASSLVSGRYFSGSYNEQFF | TGTGCCAGCAGCTTAGTCAGCGGGAGATATTTTTCCGGCTCCTACAATGAGCAGTTCTTC
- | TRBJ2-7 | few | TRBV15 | CATSSFRDPHYEQYF | TGTGCCACCAGCAGCTTCCGGGACCCCCACTACGAGCAGTACTTC
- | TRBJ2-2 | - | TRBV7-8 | CASSTTSGGELFF | TGTGCCAGCAGCACAACCTCGGGCGGGGAGCTGTTTTTT
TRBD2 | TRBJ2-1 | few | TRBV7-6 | CASSLTSGGARDNEQFF | TGTGCCAGCAGCTTAACTAGCGGGGGGGCAAGAGATAATGAGCAGTTCTTC
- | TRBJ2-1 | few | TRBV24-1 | CATEKGEGSYNEQFF | TGTGCCACCGAGAAGGGGGAGGGCTCCTACAATGAGCAGTTCTTC
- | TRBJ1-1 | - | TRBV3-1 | CASSWTSILGNTEAFF | TGTGCCAGCAGCTGGACGTCTATTTTGGGGAACACTGAAGCTTTCTTT
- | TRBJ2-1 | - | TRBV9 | CASSVSGLWDNEQFF | TGTGCCAGCAGCGTAAGCGGGCTATGGGACAATGAGCAGTTCTTC
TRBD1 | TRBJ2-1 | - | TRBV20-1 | CSARDDRVPYNEQFF | TGCAGTGCTAGGGACGACAGGGTACCTTACAATGAGCAGTTCTTC
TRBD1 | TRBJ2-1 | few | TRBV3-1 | CASSGLQGARYNEQFF | TGTGCCAGCAGCGGGCTCCAGGGGGCAAGGTACAATGAGCAGTTCTTC
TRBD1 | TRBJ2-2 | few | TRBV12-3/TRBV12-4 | CASRWTGQSGELFF | TGTGCCAGCAGGTGGACAGGGCAGTCCGGGGAGCTGTTTTTT
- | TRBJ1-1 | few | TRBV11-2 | CASSREGRNTEAFF | TGTGCCAGCAGCAGAGAAGGACGGAACACTGAAGCTTTCTTT
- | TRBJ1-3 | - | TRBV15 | CATSRVGIRSSGNTIYF | TGTGCCACCAGCAGAGTTGGAATTCGCTCCTCTGGAAACACCATATATTTT
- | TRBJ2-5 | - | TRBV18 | CASSPPGGYLQETQYF | TGTGCCAGCTCACCACCAGGGGGATACCTCCAAGAGACCCAGTACTTC
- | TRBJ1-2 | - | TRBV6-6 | CASRSVGRDTF | TGTGCCAGCAGATCAGTGGGAAGGGACACCTTC
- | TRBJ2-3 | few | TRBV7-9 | CASSLTRDSTDTQYF | TGTGCCAGCAGCCTTACCCGGGACAGCACAGATACGCAGTATTTT
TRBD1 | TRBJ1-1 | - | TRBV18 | CASSTTTGQGTEAFF | TGTGCCAGCTCAACCACGACAGGGCAAGGCACTGAAGCTTTCTTT
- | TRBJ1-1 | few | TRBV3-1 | CASSQGDRQEAFF | TGTGCCAGCAGCCAAGGGGATAGACAGGAAGCTTTCTTT
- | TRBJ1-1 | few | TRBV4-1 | CASSQGQMAFF | TGCGCCAGCAGCCAAGGACAGATGGCTTTCTTT
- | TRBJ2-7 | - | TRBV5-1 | CASSFGAPTYEQYF | TGCGCCAGCAGCTTTGGGGCCCCAACCTACGAGCAGTACTTC
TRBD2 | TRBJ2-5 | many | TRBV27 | CATKKVAGLEETQYF | TGTGCCACCAAAAAAGTGGCAGGACTAGAAGAGACCCAGTACTTC
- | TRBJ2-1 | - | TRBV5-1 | CASSLSTVRSSYNEQFF | TGCGCCAGCAGCTTGTCGACAGTAAGAAGCTCCTACAATGAGCAGTTCTTC
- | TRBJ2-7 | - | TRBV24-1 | CATSDGASVSYEQYF | TGTGCCACCAGTGATGGGGCTAGCGTCTCCTACGAGCAGTACTTC
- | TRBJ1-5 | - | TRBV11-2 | CASSLGGDYQPQHF | TGTGCCAGCAGCTTAGGGGGGGACTATCAGCCCCAGCATTTT
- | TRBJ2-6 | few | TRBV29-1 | CSVAETSSGANVLTF | TGCAGCGTTGCGGAGACAAGCTCTGGGGCCAACGTCCTGACTTTC
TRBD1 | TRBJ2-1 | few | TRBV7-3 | CASSPTGTGGDNEQFF | TGTGCCAGCAGCCCCACGGGGACAGGGGGGGACAATGAGCAGTTCTTC
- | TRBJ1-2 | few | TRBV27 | CASSLNFEGYGYTF | TGTGCCAGCAGTTTAAACTTTGAGGGGTATGGCTACACCTTC
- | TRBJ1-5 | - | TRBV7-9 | CASSLAGRDQPQHF | TGTGCCAGCAGCTTAGCGGGGAGGGATCAGCCCCAGCATTTT
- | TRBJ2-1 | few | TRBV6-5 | CASSYRGPPRNEQFF | TGTGCCAGCAGTTATCGGGGACCCCCGAGGAATGAGCAGTTCTTC
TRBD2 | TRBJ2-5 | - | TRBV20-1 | CSAAGAGAEETQYF | TGCAGTGCCGCAGGAGCGGGGGCCGAGGAGACCCAGTACTTC
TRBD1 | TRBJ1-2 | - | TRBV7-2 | CASSFHRGGSYTF | TGTGCCAGCAGCTTTCACAGGGGAGGTAGCTACACCTTC
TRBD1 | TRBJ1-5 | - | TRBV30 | CAWRSQGANTQPQHF | TGTGCCTGGAGGTCTCAGGGGGCGAACACTCAGCCCCAGCATTTT
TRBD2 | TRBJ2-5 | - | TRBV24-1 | CATSDRVAGGERETQYF | TGTGCCACCAGTGATAGAGTAGCGGGAGGAGAGCGGGAGACCCAGTACTTC
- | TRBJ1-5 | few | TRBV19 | CASRTTVQDQPQHF | TGTGCCAGTAGGACGACAGTACAGGATCAGCCCCAGCATTTT
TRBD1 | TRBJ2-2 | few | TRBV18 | CASSPRQGVNTGELFF | TGTGCCAGCTCACCCCGACAGGGGGTGAACACCGGGGAGCTGTTTTTT
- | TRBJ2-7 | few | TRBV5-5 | CASSLGGLGYEQYF | TGTGCCAGCAGCTTGGGGGGCCTAGGCTACGAGCAGTACTTC
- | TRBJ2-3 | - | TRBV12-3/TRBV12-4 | CASSWAGPDTQYF | TGTGCCAGCAGTTGGGCAGGGCCAGATACGCAGTATTTT
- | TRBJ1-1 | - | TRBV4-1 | CASSQDSGSNTEAFF | TGCGCCAGCAGCCAAGATTCAGGGTCGAACACTGAAGCTTTCTTT